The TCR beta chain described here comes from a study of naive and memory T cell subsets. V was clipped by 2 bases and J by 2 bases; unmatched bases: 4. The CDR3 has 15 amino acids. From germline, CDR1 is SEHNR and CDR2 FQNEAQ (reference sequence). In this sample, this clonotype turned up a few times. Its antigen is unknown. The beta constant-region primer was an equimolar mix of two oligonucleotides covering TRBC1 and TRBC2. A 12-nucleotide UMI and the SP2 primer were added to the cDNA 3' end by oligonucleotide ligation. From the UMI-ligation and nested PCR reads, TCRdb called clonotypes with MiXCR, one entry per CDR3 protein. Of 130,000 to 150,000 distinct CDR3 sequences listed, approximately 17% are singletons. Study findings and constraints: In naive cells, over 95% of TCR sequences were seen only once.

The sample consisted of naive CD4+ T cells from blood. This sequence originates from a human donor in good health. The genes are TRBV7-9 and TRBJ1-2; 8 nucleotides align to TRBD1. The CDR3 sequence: CASSLRQGSNYGYTF. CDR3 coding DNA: TGTGCCAGCAGCTTACGACAGGGGTCAAACTATGGCTACACCTTC.